Listed here are 5 T cell receptor beta chains from one sample, sequenced in a study of blood T cell repertoires in COVID-19. Sequenced by immunoSEQ multiplex PCR; TCRdb stores in-frame clones only, minus some. This sample has over 100,000 clones, with roughly nine tenths found just once. The material sequenced was peripheral blood. The receptor set was obtained from a woman in her sixties or seventies with COVID-19, enrolled during active disease.

This clone was seen a single time. The CDR3, as DNA: TGTGCCAGCAGTTCGAGGACAGGGGCTAGGGGAGAGACCCAGTACTTC. It specifies CASSSRTGARGETQYF. The chain links TRBV7-8 to TRBJ2-5, with 9 nucleotides matching TRBD1. From germline, CDR1 is SGHVS and CDR2 FQNEAQ. Losses at the gene ends were 6 bases for V and 4 bases for J; bases not matched to a gene: 12. The CDR3 is 16 residues long.

The chain uses TRBV11-1 and TRBJ2-2; TRBD1 aligns across 8 bases. The CDR3 sequence is 15 residues long. V dropped 5 bases and J dropped 5; count of bases not matched to a gene: 7. CDR1 is SGHAT, CDR2 FQDESV, per germline (reference sequence). The CDR3 sequence: CASSPDRGKTGELFF. The DNA for the CDR3 is TGTGCCAGCAGCCCAGACAGGGGAAAGACCGGGGAGCTGTTTTTT. The complete variable domain, with remaining parts taken from reference TRBV11-1 and TRBJ2-2, reads EAEVAQSPRYKITEKSQAVAFWCDPISGHATLYWYRQILGQGPELLVQFQDESVVDDSQLPKDRFSAERLKGVDSTLKIQPAELGDSAMYLCASSPDRGKTGELFFGEGSRLTVL.

The chain uses TRBV4-2 and TRBJ1-1; perhaps TRBD1 as D (6 bases). Trimming removed 4 bases at V and 1 base at J, with 10 bases between. This CDR3 has 14 amino acids. Germline V CDR1 and CDR2: LGHNA, YNFKEQ. The DNA for the CDR3 is TGTGCCAGCAGCCCCCAGACAGGGAACACTGAAGCTTTCTTT. Its protein is CASSPQTGNTEAFF.

The CDR3 reads CASRGLPRYEQYF. CDR3 DNA: TGTGCCAGCAGGGGACTACCTCGATACGAGCAGTACTTC. This chain connects TRBV6-6 to TRBJ2-7; 7 nucleotides align to TRBD2. The germline V gene encodes CDR1 MNHNY and CDR2 SVGAGI (reference sequence). The trim removed 6 bases at V and 4 bases at J, leaving 6 bases unmatched. The CDR3 length is 13 residues.

The genes are TRBV9 and TRBJ1-1; a weak D match, TRBD1 (5 bases). CDR1 is SGDLS, CDR2 YYNGEE, per germline. V was clipped by 7 bases and J by 1 base, with 14 bases between them. The CDR3 has 14 amino acids. The CDR3 DNA reads as TGTGCCAGCGGCCGCGGGGCGGCGAACACTGAAGCTTTCTTT. Encoded protein: CASGRGAANTEAFF. The full variable domain, in which reference TRBV9 and TRBJ1-1 provide the parts outside the CDR3, is DSGVTQTPKHLITATGQRVTLRCSPRSGDLSVYWYQQSLDQGLQFLIQYYNGEERAKGNILERFSAQQFPDLHSELNLSSLELGDSALYFCASGRGAANTEAFFGQGTRLTVV.